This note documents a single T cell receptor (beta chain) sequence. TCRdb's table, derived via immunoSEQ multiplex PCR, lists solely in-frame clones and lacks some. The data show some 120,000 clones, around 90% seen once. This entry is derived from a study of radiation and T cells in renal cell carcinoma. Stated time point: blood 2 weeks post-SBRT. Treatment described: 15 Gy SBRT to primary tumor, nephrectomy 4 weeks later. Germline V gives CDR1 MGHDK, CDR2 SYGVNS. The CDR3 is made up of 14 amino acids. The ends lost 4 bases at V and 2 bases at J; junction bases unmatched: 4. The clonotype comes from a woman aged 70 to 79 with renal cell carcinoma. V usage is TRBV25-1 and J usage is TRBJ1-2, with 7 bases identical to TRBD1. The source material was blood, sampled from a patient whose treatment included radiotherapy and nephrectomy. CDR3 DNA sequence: TGTGCCAGCAGTGCACTGGGACAGAACTATGGCTACACCTTC. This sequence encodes CASSALGQNYGYTF.